This T cell receptor beta chain originates from a study of blood T cell repertoires in COVID-19. Study-level background: The United States, Italy and Spain were the sources of the acute and convalescent COVID-19 samples.

In the original analysis: Reference gene primer amplification gave estimated nucleated cell counts. Using immunoSEQ multiplex PCR, the repertoire was profiled, and TCRdb retains in-frame clones only, with some absent. D and trimming come from the DNA, and the V and J calls and clone size come from that table. The profile shows over 350,000 clones, around nine tenths of them singletons. V was cut by 4 bases and J by 2 bases, with 18 bases left in between. CDR3 size: 16 residues. Germline loops: CDR1 KGHSH, CDR2 LQKENI. The chain joins TRBV18 to TRBJ2-7; D is perhaps TRBD2 (5 bases). The material sequenced was PBMCs or T cells enriched from blood (not recorded which). The clonotype was recovered from a woman aged 50 to 65 who had recovered from COVID-19. The CDR3 DNA is TGTGCCAGCTCACTTCCAGACATAAACGGGGCCTACGAGCAGTACTTC. Translation: CASSLPDINGAYEQYF.